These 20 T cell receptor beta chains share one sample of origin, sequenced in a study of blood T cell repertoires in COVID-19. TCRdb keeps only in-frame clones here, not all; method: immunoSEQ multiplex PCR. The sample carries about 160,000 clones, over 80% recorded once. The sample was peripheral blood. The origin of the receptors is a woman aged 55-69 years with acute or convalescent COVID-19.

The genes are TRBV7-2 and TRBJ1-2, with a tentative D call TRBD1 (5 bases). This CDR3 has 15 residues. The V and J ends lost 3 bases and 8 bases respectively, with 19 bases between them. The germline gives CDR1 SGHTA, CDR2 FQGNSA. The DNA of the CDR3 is TGTGCCAGCAGCTTTACAGGATCCTTAACTTGGGGCTACACCTTC. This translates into CASSFTGSLTWGYTF.

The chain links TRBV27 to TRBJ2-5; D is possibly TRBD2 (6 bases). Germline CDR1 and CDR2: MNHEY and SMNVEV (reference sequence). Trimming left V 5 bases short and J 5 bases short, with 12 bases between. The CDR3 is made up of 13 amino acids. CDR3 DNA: TGTGCCAGCAGTCCCCGGAGGGACGAGACCCAGTACTTC. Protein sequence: CASSPRRDETQYF.

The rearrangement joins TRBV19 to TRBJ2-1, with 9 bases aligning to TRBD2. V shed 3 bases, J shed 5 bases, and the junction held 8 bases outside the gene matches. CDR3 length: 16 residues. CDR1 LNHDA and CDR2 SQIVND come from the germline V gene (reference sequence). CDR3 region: CASSMLWGTSHNEQFF. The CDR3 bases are TGTGCCAGTAGTATGTTATGGGGGACTAGCCACAATGAGCAGTTCTTC.

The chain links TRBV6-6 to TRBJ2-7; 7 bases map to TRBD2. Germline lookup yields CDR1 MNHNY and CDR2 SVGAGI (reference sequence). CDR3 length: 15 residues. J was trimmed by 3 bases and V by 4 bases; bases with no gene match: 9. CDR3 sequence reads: CASSWSGAENYEQYF. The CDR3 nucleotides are TGTGCCAGCAGTTGGAGCGGGGCCGAGAACTACGAGCAGTACTTC.

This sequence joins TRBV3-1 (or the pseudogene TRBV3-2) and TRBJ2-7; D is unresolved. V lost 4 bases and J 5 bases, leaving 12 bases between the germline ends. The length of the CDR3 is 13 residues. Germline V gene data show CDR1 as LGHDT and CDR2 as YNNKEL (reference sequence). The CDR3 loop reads CASSLLMGDEQYF. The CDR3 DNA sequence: TGTGCCAGCAGCCTTTTAATGGGCGACGAGCAGTACTTC.

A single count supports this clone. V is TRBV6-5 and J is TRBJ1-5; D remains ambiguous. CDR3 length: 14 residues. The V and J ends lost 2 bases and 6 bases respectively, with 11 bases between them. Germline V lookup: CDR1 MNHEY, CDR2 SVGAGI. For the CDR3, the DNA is TGTGCCAGCAGTTACGGGAGGTGGACTCAGCCCCAGCATTTT. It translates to CASSYGRWTQPQHF.

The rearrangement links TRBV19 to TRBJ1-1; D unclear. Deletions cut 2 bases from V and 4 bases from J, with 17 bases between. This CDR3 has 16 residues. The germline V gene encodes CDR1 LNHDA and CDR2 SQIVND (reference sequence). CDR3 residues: CASSIIGEWVSTEAFF. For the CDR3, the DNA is TGTGCCAGTAGTATAATAGGAGAATGGGTTAGCACTGAAGCTTTCTTT.

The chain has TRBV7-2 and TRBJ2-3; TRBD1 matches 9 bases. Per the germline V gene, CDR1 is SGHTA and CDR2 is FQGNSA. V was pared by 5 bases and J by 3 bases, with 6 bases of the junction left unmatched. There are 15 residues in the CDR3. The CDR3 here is CASSPQGARTDTQYF. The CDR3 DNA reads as TGTGCCAGCAGCCCACAGGGGGCGCGAACAGATACGCAGTATTTT.

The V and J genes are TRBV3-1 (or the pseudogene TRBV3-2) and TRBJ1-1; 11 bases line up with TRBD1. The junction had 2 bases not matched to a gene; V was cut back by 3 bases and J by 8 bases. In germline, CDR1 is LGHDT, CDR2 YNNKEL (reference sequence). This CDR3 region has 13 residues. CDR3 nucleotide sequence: TGTGCCAGCAGCCAGCGGGACAGGGGGGAAGCTTTCTTT. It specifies CASSQRDRGEAFF.

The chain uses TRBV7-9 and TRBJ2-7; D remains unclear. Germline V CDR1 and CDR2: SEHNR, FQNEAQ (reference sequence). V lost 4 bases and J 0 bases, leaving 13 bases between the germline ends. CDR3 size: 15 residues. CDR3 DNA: TGTGCCAGCAGCTCCATGGCGGCAACCTCCTACGAGCAGTACTTC. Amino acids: CASSSMAATSYEQYF. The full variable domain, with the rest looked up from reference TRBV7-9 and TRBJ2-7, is DTGVSQNPRHKITKRGQNVTFRCDPISEHNRLYWYRQTLGQGPEFLTYFQNEAQLEKSRLLSDRFSAERPKGSFSTLEIQRTEQGDSAMYLCASSSMAATSYEQYFGPGTRLTVT.

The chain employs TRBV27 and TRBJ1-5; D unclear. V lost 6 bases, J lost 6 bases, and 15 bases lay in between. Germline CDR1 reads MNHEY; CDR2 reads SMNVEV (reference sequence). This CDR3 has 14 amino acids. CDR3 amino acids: CASSPRSGLQPQHF. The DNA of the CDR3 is TGTGCCAGCAGCCCACGCAGTGGCCTTCAGCCCCAGCATTTT.

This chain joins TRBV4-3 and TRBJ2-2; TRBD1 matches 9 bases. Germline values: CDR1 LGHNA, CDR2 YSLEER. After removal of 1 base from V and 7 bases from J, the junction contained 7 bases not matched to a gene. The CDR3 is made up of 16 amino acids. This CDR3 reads CASSQVGTGNFGELFF. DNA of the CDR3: TGCGCCAGCAGCCAAGTGGGGACAGGGAATTTCGGGGAGCTGTTTTTT.

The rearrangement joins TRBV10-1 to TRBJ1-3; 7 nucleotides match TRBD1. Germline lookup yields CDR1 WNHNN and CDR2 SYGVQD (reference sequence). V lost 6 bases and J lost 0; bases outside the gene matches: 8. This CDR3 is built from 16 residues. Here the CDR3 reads CASSLTGLLSGNTIYF. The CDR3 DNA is TGCGCCAGCAGCCTGACAGGGCTCCTCTCTGGAAACACCATATATTTT.

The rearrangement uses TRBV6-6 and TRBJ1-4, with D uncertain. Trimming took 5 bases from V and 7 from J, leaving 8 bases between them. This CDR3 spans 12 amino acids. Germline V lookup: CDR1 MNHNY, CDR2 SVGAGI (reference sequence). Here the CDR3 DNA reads TGTGCCAGCAGTCCACGCGGTGAAAAACTGTTTTTT. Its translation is CASSPRGEKLFF.

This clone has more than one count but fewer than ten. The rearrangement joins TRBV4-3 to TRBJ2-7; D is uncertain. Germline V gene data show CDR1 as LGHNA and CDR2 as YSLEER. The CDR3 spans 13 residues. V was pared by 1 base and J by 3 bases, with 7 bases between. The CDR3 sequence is CASSQVLSYEQYF. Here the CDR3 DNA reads TGCGCCAGCAGCCAAGTCCTGAGCTACGAGCAGTACTTC.

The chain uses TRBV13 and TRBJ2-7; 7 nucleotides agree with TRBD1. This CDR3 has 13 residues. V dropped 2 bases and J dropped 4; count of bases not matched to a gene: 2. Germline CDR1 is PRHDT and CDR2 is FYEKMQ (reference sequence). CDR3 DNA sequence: TGTGCCAGCAGCTTAAGCAGGGGGTACGAGCAGTACTTC. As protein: CASSLSRGYEQYF.

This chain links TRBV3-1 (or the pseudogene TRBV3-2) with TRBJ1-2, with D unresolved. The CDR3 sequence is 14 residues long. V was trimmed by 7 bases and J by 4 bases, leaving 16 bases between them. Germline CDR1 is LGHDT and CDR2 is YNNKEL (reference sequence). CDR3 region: CASNNAAGTYGYTF. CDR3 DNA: TGTGCCAGCAATAATGCTGCGGGAACCTATGGCTACACCTTC.

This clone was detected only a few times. CDR3 loop: CASSYRTYEQFF. CDR3 in DNA: TGTGCCAGCAGTTACCGGACTTATGAGCAGTTCTTC. The chain carries TRBV6-2 or TRBV6-3 and TRBJ2-1; D is possibly TRBD2 (5 bases). There are 12 residues in the CDR3. The V gene lost 2 bases and the J gene lost 8 bases, with 7 bases spanning the gap. Germline CDR1 is MNHEY and CDR2 is SVGEGT.

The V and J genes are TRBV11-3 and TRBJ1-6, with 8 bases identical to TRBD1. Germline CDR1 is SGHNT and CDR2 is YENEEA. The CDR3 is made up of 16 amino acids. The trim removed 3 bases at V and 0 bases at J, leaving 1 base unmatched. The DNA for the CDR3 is TGTGCCAGCAGCTTGGGACAGGCCTCCTATAATTCACCCCTCCACTTT. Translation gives CASSLGQASYNSPLHF.

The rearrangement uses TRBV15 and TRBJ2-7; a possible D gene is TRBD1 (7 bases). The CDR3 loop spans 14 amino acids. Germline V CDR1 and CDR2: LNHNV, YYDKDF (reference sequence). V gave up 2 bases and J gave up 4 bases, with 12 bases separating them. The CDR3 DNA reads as TGTGCCACCAGCAGACCAGGGGGAGGATACGAGCAGTACTTC. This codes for CATSRPGGGYEQYF.